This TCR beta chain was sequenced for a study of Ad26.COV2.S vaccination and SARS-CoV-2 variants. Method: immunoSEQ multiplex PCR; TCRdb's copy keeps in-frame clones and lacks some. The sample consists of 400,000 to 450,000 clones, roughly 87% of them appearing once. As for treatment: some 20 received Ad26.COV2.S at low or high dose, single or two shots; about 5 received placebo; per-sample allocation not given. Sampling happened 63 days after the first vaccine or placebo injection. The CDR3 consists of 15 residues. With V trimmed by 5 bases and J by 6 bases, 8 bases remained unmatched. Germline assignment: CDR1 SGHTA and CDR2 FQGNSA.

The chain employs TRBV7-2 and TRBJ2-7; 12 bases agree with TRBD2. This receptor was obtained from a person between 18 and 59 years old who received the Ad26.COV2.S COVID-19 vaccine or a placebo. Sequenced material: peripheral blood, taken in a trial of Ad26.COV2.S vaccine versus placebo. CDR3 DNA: TGTGCCAGCAGCCCCCGACTAGCGGGAGTAGCCGAGCAGTACTTC. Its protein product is CASSPRLAGVAEQYF.